The clone carrying this T cell receptor (beta chain) has ten or more counts. Its target is unknown. Amplification of the TCR beta CDR3 regions used RNA transcripts (as template). First-round RT-PCR used HTBI primers; second-round multiplex PCR followed. TCRdb re-called the multiplex PCR reads with MiXCR, one entry per CDR3 protein. The sample gives some 150,000 distinct CDR3 sequences, just under 40% of which show up once; 8% to 9% is in the top ten. The data are from a study of Graves' ophthalmopathy and Graves' hyperthyroidism. Study-wide results and caveats: The model reached around 64% sensitivity and 72.22% specificity for predicting ophthalmopathy progression.

Sequenced sample: peripheral blood. This sequence was found in a man younger than 40 with Graves' ophthalmopathy.

This chain's CDR3 is CASSGRAEAFF. The CDR3 nucleotides are TGTGCCAGCAGTGGGAGGGCTGAAGCTTTCTTT. The chain links TRBV12-3 or TRBV12-4 to TRBJ1-1, with D unresolved. The CDR3 runs 11 residues. Trimming pared 5 bases from V and 6 bases from J, leaving 7 bases between.